This TCR beta chain was identified in a study of vaccination and CD4 T cells after COVID-19. Study overall: Overlapping spike peptides of SARS-CoV-2, HCoV-NL63, HCoV-OC43 and HCoV-229E were used, and cells were stimulated with them. In the control cultures, a CEFX pool, an HIV-1 Nef pool, or no peptide was supplied. Findings and caveats of the study: Convalescent patients' clones that were vaccine-specific were spike mono-reactive in 304 of 307 cases.

CDR3 length equals 13 residues. The V and J ends lost 3 bases and 5 bases respectively, with 7 bases between them. Germline CDR1 is MNHEY and CDR2 is SMNVEV (reference sequence). Treatment described: roughly 11-day PBMC culture with coronavirus spike peptide pools or control peptides (ViraFEST assay). For this clonotype: Its target is unknown.

Cultured CD4+ T cell DNA was sequenced using the Oncomine TCR Beta short-read assay. The template was genomic DNA from cultured CD4+ T cells. TCRdb fed the PCR reads into MiXCR, producing one record per CDR3 protein. The sample lists 10,000 to 15,000 distinct CDR3 sequences, about 40% occurring once. Material for sequencing was CD4+ T cells from blood, cultured in vitro. The chain has TRBV27 and TRBJ2-2; D is unclear. The clonotype comes from a human donor who had recovered from COVID-19. The DNA of the CDR3 is TGTGCCAGCAGTTTTATGGGGACCGGGGAGCTGTTTTTT. It encodes CASSFMGTGELFF.